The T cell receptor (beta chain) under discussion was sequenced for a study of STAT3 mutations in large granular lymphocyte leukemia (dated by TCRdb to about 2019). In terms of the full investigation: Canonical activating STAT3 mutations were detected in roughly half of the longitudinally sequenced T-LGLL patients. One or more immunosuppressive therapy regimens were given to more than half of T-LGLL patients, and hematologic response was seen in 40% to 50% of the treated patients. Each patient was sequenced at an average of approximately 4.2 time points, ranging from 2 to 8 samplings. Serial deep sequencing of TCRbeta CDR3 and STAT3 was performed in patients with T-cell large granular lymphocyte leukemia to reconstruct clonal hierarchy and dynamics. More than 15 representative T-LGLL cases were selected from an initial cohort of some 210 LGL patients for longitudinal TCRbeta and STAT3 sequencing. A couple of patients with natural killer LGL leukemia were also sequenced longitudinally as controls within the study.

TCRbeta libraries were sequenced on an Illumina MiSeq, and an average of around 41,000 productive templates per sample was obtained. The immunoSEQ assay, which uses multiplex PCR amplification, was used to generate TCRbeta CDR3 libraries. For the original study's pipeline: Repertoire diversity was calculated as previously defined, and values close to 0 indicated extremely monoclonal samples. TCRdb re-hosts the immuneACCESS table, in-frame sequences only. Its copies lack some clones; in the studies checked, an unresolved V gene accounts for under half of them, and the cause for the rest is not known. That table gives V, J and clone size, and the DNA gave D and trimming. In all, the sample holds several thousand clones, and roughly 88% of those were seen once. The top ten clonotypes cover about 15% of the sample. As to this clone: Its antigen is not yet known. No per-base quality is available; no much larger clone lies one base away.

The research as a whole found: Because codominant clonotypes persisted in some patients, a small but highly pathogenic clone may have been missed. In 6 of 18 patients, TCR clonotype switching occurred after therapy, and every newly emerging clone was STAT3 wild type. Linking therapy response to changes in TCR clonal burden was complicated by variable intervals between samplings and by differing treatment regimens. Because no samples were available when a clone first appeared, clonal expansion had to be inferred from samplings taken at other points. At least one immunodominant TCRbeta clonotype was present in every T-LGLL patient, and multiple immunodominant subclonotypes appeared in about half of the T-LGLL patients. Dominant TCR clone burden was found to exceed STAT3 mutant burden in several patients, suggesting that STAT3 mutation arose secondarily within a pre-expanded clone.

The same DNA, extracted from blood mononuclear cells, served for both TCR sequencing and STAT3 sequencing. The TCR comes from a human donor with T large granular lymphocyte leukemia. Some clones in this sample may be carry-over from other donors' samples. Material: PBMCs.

The DNA sequence is TGCGCCAGCAGCTATCTAACCCCGGGACAGAACACCGGGGAGCTGTTTTTT. This codes for CASSYLTPGQNTGELFF. The chain is made from TRBV5-1 and TRBJ2-2, with a weak D call of TRBD1 (6 bases match). Trimming at the junction amounts to 3 bases on V and 1 base on J, and the germline ends lie 16 bases apart. The germline V gene encodes CDR1 SGHRS and CDR2 YFSETQ. The CDR3 measures 17 amino acids from cysteine to phenylalanine. Only the CDR3 DNA stays, 51 bases, in frame from base 1. The CDR3, completed at both ends by the reference TRBV5-1 and TRBJ2-2 genes, gives the full variable domain KAGVTQTPRYLIKTRGQQVTLSCSPISGHRSVSWYQQTPGQGLQFLFEYFSETQRNKGNFPGRFSGRQFSNSRSEMNVSTLELGDSALYLCASSYLTPGQNTGELFFGEGSRLTVL.